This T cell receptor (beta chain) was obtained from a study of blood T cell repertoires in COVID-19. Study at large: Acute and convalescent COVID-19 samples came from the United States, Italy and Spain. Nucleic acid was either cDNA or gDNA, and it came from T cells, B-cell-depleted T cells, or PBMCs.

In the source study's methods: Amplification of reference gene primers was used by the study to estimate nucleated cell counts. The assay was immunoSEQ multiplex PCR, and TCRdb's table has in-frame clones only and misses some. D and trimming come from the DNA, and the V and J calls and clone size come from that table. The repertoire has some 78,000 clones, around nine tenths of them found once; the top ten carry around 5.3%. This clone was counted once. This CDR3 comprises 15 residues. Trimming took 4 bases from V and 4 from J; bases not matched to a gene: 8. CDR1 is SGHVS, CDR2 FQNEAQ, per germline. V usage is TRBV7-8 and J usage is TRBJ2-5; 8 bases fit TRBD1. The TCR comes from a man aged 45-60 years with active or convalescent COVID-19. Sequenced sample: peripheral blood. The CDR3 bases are TGTGCCAGCAGCTATGGACAGGGAGGTGCAGAGACCCAGTACTTC. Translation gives CASSYGQGGAETQYF.